A selection of T cell receptor beta chains follows, all from one sample in a study of T cells in tuberculosis. Using immunoSEQ multiplex PCR, the repertoire was profiled, and TCRdb retains in-frame clones only, with some absent. The table lists 50,000 to 65,000 clones, roughly 87% of them singletons. Sequencing was performed on CD1b-GMM tetramer-negative cells sorted from PBMCs. The receptors were gathered from an adult woman with latent tuberculosis. The CDR3 runs from the conserved cysteine through the conserved F or W. A D gene is named only where the DNA matches it firmly. The size entry is marked missing in some rows and otherwise reads once, few, many or a size class.

len | abundance | j_gene | v_gene | d_gene | CDR3nt | CDR3aa
12 | NA | TRBJ1-2 | TRBV5-4 | NA | TGTGCCAGCAGACAGGGTGAGGGTGGCTACACCTTC | CASRQGEGGYTF
14 | NA | TRBJ2-5 | TRBV7-9 | NA | TGTGCCAGCAGCTTAAGCGGGTCGCAAGAGACCCAGTACTTC | CASSLSGSQETQYF
12 | few | TRBJ2-7 | TRBV5-8 | NA | TGTGCCAGCAGCTTGGTACAGCACGAGCAGTACTTC | CASSLVQHEQYF
14 | NA | TRBJ2-5 | TRBV7-6 | NA | TGTGCCAGCAGCCCTGACAGGAATCAAGAGACCCAGTACTTC | CASSPDRNQETQYF
14 | NA | TRBJ1-5 | TRBV6-5 | TRBD1 | TGTGCCAGCAGTTGGGGACAGGGGGTTCAGCCCCAGCATTTT | CASSWGQGVQPQHF
14 | few | TRBJ1-1 | TRBV6-1 | NA | TGTGCCAGCAGTGCAATTACCGGGAACACTGAAGCTTTCTTT | CASSAITGNTEAFF
15 | NA | TRBJ2-3 | TRBV11-2 | TRBD2 | TGTGCCAGCGCCTTACTAGCGGGTCGCACAGATACGCAGTATTTT | CASALLAGRTDTQYF
14 | NA | TRBJ2-7 | TRBV4-2 | NA | TGTGCCAGCAGCCAAGATCTCACTCGGTACGAGCAGTACTTC | CASSQDLTRYEQYF
14 | NA | TRBJ2-1 | TRBV7-2 | TRBD1 | TGTGCCAGCAGTACGGGACAGGTAATCGGTGAGCAGTTCTTC | CASSTGQVIGEQFF
15 | NA | TRBJ1-1 | TRBV4-2 | NA | TGTGCCAGCAGCCCCCCTCAGGGCACTAACACTGAAGCTTTCTTT | CASSPPQGTNTEAFF
17 | NA | TRBJ1-4 | TRBV7-9 | NA | TGTGCCAGCAGCCCCAGGTGGGGGGGGCCAACTAATGAAAAACTGTTTTTT | CASSPRWGGPTNEKLFF
14 | NA | TRBJ1-4 | TRBV30 | NA | TGTGCCTGGAGTGTACCAGGGTTAGAGGAAAAACTGTTTTTT | CAWSVPGLEEKLFF
13 | once | TRBJ2-7 | TRBV29-1 | TRBD1 | TGCAGCGGGACCGGGACAGGGCTTGGCGAGCAGTACTTC | CSGTGTGLGEQYF
11 | NA | TRBJ1-1 | TRBV28 | NA | TGTGCCAGCAGTTTAACCGGCGGAGCTTTCTTT | CASSLTGGAFF
16 | once | TRBJ1-4 | TRBV6-1 | NA | TGTGCCAGCAGTGAAGACGTGGGGGGGGTGCCGGAAAAACTGTTTTTT | CASSEDVGGVPEKLFF
16 | NA | TRBJ2-5 | TRBV19 | TRBD1 | TGTGCCAGTTCTACGATTGGACAGGGCTCCCAAGAGACCCAGTACTTC | CASSTIGQGSQETQYF
17 | NA | TRBJ2-7 | TRBV11-2 | NA | TGTGCCAGCAGCTTACGGACAGGGCGGACTAGCTCCTACGAGCAGTACTTC | CASSLRTGRTSSYEQYF
14 | NA | TRBJ2-7 | TRBV5-6 | NA | TGTGCCAGCAGCTTGGACAGGGACCCCTACGAGCAGTACTTC | CASSLDRDPYEQYF
16 | NA | TRBJ2-1 | TRBV12-5 | TRBD1 | TGTGCTAGTGGTTTGGGCGGACAGGGCTCCTACAATGAGCAGTTCTTC | CASGLGGQGSYNEQFF
15 | NA | TRBJ1-2 | TRBV7-2 | TRBD1 | TGTGCCAGCAGCTTAAACGGACAGGCCTACAGCGGCTACACCTTC | CASSLNGQAYSGYTF
16 | NA | TRBJ1-1 | TRBV4-1 | TRBD1 | TGCGCCAGCAGCCGCATCTACAGGGGAGGGAACACTGAAGCTTTCTTT | CASSRIYRGGNTEAFF
15 | NA | TRBJ1-2 | TRBV11-2 | NA | TGTGCCAGCAGCTTAGGACAGGTTGGAGGATATGGCTACACCTTC | CASSLGQVGGYGYTF
15 | NA | TRBJ1-2 | TRBV5-5 | TRBD1 | TGTGCCAGCAGCCCAAATTGGGACAGGGGCCATGGCTACACCTTC | CASSPNWDRGHGYTF
16 | NA | TRBJ2-7 | TRBV5-1 | TRBD2 | TGCGCCAGCAGCTTGGCCATCGGGGGGGGAGGCTACGAGCAGTACTTC | CASSLAIGGGGYEQYF
16 | NA | TRBJ1-1 | TRBV30 | NA | TGTGCCTGGAGTGGGTCCACCTGGGCTGGGAACACTGAAGCTTTCTTT | CAWSGSTWAGNTEAFF
15 | NA | TRBJ2-7 | TRBV4-3 | NA | TGCGCCAGCAGCCAAGATCTGTCCAGAACCTACGAGCAGTACTTC | CASSQDLSRTYEQYF
15 | NA | TRBJ2-1 | TRBV28 | TRBD1 | TGTGCCAGCACCTTAGTACAGGGGGCCCGGAATGAGCAGTTCTTC | CASTLVQGARNEQFF
16 | NA | TRBJ2-1 | TRBV5-1 | NA | TGCGCCAGCAGCCTTGGACTATTACCGCCTGTCAATGAGCAGTTCTTC | CASSLGLLPPVNEQFF
15 | few | TRBJ2-7 | TRBV4-3 | NA | TGCGCCAGCAGCCAAGGGCTAGGCGGTACCTACGAGCAGTACTTC | CASSQGLGGTYEQYF
13 | NA | TRBJ2-7 | TRBV13 | NA | TGTGCCAGCAGCTTGCAGGGCTCCTACGAGCAGTACTTC | CASSLQGSYEQYF
14 | NA | TRBJ2-7 | TRBV2 | TRBD1 | TGTGCCAGCAGCACCGGGACAGCCACCTACGAGCAGTACTTC | CASSTGTATYEQYF
13 | NA | TRBJ1-1 | TRBV7-3 | TRBD1 | TGTGCCAGCAGCCAGGGGGTGGGAACTGAAGCTTTCTTT | CASSQGVGTEAFF
17 | few | TRBJ1-2 | TRBV30 | NA | TGTGCCTGGATAAGGGTGGTAGGGGTAACTCAAAACTATGGCTACACCTTC | CAWIRVVGVTQNYGYTF